This entry is about one TCR beta chain. These data belong to a study of blood T cell repertoires in COVID-19. Overall study: Sites across the United States, Italy and Spain contributed samples from acute and convalescent COVID-19.

The data were produced by immunoSEQ multiplex PCR, yet TCRdb's version contains in-frame clones alone and is incomplete. Here the sample spans approximately 250,000 clones, 85% to 90% being singletons. The CDR3 consists of 15 residues. J lost 0 bases, V lost 3 bases, and 2 bases had no gene match. Germline V gene sequence: CDR1 SNHLY, CDR2 FYNNEI. Which cohort a participant joined came from the clinical history participants gave. The sequenced sample consisted of PBMCs or T cells enriched from blood (not recorded which). The chain carries TRBV2 and TRBJ2-3, with 8 nucleotides matching TRBD1. The origin of this receptor is a woman aged 25-40 years with acute COVID-19. In DNA, the CDR3 is TGTGCCAGCAGTGAGGACAGGGCTAGCACAGATACGCAGTATTTT. The encoded protein is CASSEDRASTDTQYF.